A selection of T cell receptor beta chains follows, all from one sample in a study of a mutant IDH1 vaccine in newly diagnosed glioma. Sequencing was performed with immunoSEQ multiplex PCR; in TCRdb, only in-frame clones are kept and a portion is missing. The table records approximately 100,000 clones, around nine tenths of them present only once. Their antigens are not known. Sample: PBMCs, taken from a glioma patient whose treatment included an IDH1 peptide vaccine. These receptors all come from a woman between 45 and 60 years old with glioma. Both conserved end residues are part of each CDR3. Each record gives: J gene, D gene, clone size, CDR3 length, V gene, CDR3 protein, CDR3 DNA. The D gene is left open where the match is weak. Expanded clones are given a class, and other clones once, few, many or no size at all.

>TRBJ2-1|TRBD2|-|19|TRBV28
CASSLTGLSGKGGNNEQFF
TGTGCCAGCAGTCTAACAGGGCTTAGCGGGAAAGGGGGAAACAATGAGCAGTTCTTC
>TRBJ1-6|TRBD1|-|16|TRBV11-3
CASTVFLGQGNSPLHF
TGTGCCAGCACCGTTTTCCTGGGACAGGGAAATTCACCCCTCCACTTT
>TRBJ1-3|-|few|14|TRBV9
CASSVARGGNTIYF
TGTGCCAGCAGCGTAGCTAGGGGCGGGAACACCATATATTTT
>TRBJ1-4|TRBD1|-|15|TRBV5-1
CASSSAGTGDEKLFF
TGCGCCAGCAGCTCCGCCGGGACAGGGGATGAAAAACTGTTTTTT
>TRBJ2-7|-|-|13|TRBV6-6
CASSYSRGYEQYF
TGTGCCAGCAGTTACTCGAGGGGCTACGAGCAGTACTTC
>TRBJ2-3|-|-|16|TRBV5-6
CASSLERARGTDTQYF
TGTGCCAGCAGCTTGGAGCGGGCAAGGGGCACAGATACGCAGTATTTT
>TRBJ2-3|-|once|12|TRBV5-1
CASSRLGDTQYF
TGCGCCAGCAGCCGGCTCGGGGATACGCAGTATTTT
>TRBJ1-2|-|-|14|TRBV9
CASSVDQDNYGYTF
TGTGCCAGCAGCGTAGACCAGGACAACTATGGCTACACCTTC
>TRBJ2-5|TRBD1|-|14|TRBV5-1
CASSLATGVETQYF
TGCGCCAGCAGCTTGGCTACAGGGGTGGAGACCCAGTACTTC
>TRBJ2-1|-|-|15|TRBV2
CASRSGTISYNEQFF
TGTGCCAGCAGGTCCGGGACAATCTCCTACAATGAGCAGTTCTTC
>TRBJ2-1|TRBD2|-|16|TRBV4-1
CASSQERAGGASEQFF
TGCGCCAGCAGCCAAGAAAGAGCGGGAGGAGCTAGTGAGCAGTTCTTC
>TRBJ2-1|-|-|15|TRBV28
CASSPGDHLYNEQFF
TGTGCCAGCAGTCCTGGCGACCATTTATACAATGAGCAGTTCTTC